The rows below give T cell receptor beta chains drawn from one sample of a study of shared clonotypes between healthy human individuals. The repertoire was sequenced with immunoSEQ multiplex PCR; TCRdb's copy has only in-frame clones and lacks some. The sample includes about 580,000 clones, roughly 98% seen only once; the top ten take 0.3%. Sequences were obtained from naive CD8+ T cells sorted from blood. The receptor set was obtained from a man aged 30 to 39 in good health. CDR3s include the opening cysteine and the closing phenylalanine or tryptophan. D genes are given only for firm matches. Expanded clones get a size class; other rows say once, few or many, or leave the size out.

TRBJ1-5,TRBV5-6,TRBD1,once,CASSERQGVQPQHF,TGTGCCAGCAGCGAAAGACAGGGGGTCCAGCCCCAGCATTTT
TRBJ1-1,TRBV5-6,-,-,CASSFASVMNTEAFF,TGTGCCAGCAGCTTCGCTTCAGTGATGAACACTGAAGCTTTCTTT
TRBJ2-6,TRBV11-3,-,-,CASSLEGSGANVLTF,TGTGCCAGCAGCTTAGAAGGGTCTGGGGCCAACGTCCTGACTTTC
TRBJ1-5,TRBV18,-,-,CASSPDLTNQPQHF,TGTGCCAGCTCACCGGACTTAACGAATCAGCCCCAGCATTTT
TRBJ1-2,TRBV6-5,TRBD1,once,CASSYSTGGAGYGYTF,TGTGCCAGCAGTTACTCGACAGGGGGCGCCGGCTATGGCTACACCTTC
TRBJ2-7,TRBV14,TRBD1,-,CASSPRTGSYYEQYF,TGTGCCAGCAGCCCACGGACAGGGTCTTATTACGAGCAGTACTTC
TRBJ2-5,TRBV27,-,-,CASSTTVKETQYF,TGTGCCAGCAGTACGACAGTGAAAGAGACCCAGTACTTC
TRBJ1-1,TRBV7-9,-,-,CASSLGGEAFF,TGTGCCAGCAGCTTAGGAGGGGAAGCTTTCTTT
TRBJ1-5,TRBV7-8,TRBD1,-,CASSAPETGTSNQPQHF,TGTGCCAGCAGTGCCCCCGAGACAGGGACAAGCAATCAGCCCCAGCATTTT
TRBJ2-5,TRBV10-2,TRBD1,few,CASIGQGQETQYF,TGCGCCAGCATAGGACAGGGGCAAGAGACCCAGTACTTC
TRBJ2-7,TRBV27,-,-,CASSVGIPLVHEQYF,TGTGCCAGCAGTGTGGGGATCCCGTTAGTCCACGAGCAGTACTTC
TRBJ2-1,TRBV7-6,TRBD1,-,CASRRTGESYNEQFF,TGTGCCAGCAGACGGACAGGGGAATCCTACAATGAGCAGTTCTTC
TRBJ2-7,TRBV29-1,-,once,CSVGIGVGDEQYF,TGCAGCGTTGGTATAGGGGTTGGAGACGAGCAGTACTTC
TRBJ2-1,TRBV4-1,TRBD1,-,CASSQVGQGSSYNEQFF,TGCGCCAGCAGCCAAGTTGGACAGGGGAGCTCCTACAATGAGCAGTTCTTC
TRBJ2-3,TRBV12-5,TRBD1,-,CASGQGQNTDTQYF,TGTGCTAGTGGCCAGGGACAGAACACAGATACGCAGTATTTT
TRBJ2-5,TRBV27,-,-,CASSPITPQETQYF,TGTGCCAGCAGTCCAATAACGCCCCAAGAGACCCAGTACTTC
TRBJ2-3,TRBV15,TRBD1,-,CATSRDRAPGQRTDTQYF,TGTGCCACCAGCAGAGATAGGGCCCCGGGACAGCGCACAGATACGCAGTATTTT
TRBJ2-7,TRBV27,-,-,CASSFFRGAYEQYF,TGTGCCAGCAGTTTCTTTCGCGGGGCCTACGAGCAGTACTTC
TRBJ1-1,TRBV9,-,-,CASSVTQGASNTEAFF,TGTGCCAGCAGCGTGACTCAGGGTGCCTCGAACACTGAAGCTTTCTTT
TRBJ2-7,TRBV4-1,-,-,CASSQDWENEQYF,TGCGCCAGCAGCCAAGATTGGGAGAACGAGCAGTACTTC
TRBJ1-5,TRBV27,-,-,CASREKGDWNQPQHF,TGTGCCAGCAGAGAAAAGGGGGATTGGAATCAGCCCCAGCATTTT
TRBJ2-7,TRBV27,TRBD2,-,CASSTLAGVRQGYEQYF,TGTGCCAGCAGTACGCTAGCGGGAGTAAGACAGGGCTACGAGCAGTACTTC
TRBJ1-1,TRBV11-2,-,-,CASTRRGVDTEAFF,TGTGCCAGCACGCGTAGGGGTGTGGACACTGAAGCTTTCTTT
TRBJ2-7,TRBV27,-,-,CASSLGPWGAYEQYF,TGTGCCAGCAGTTTGGGGCCATGGGGAGCCTACGAGCAGTACTTC
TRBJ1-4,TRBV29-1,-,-,CSVAGEKLFF,TGCAGCGTTGCCGGTGAAAAACTGTTTTTT
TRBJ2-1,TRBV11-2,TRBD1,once,CASDRTGNLEQFF,TGTGCCAGCGATCGGACAGGGAATCTTGAGCAGTTCTTC
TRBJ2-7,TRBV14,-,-,CASSHLNTGYEQYF,TGTGCCAGCAGCCACCTAAACACTGGTTACGAGCAGTACTTC
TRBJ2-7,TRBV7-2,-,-,CASSLPPDLPKLEQYF,TGTGCCAGCAGCTTGCCTCCCGACTTGCCCAAACTCGAGCAGTACTTC
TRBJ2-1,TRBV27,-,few,CASSLKAGISEQFF,TGTGCCAGCAGTTTAAAGGCAGGGATCAGTGAGCAGTTCTTC
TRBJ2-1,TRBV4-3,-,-,CASSLGGSSYNEQFF,TGCGCCAGCAGCCTGGGGGGTAGCTCCTACAATGAGCAGTTCTTC
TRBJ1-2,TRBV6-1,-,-,CASSEVQGSTYGYTF,TGTGCCAGCAGTGAGGTCCAGGGGAGTACCTATGGCTACACCTTC
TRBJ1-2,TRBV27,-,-,CASSLTLQGDGYTF,TGTGCCAGCAGTTTGACTTTACAGGGTGATGGCTACACCTTC
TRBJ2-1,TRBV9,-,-,CASSVRLQPRDSSDNEQFF,TGTGCCAGCAGCGTACGGCTCCAACCCAGGGATAGTTCAGACAATGAGCAGTTCTTC
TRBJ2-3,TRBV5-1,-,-,CASSMLADTQYF,TGCGCCAGCAGCATGTTAGCGGATACGCAGTATTTT
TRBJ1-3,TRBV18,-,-,CASSPPRGEDSGNTIYF,TGTGCCAGCTCACCACCGAGAGGGGAAGATTCTGGAAACACCATATATTTT
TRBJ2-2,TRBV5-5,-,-,CASSLVWSTGELFF,TGTGCCAGCAGCCTGGTGTGGTCCACCGGGGAGCTGTTTTTT
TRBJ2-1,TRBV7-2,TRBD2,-,CASSPRRGSHNEQFF,TGTGCCAGCAGCCCGCGTCGCGGGAGCCACAATGAGCAGTTCTTC
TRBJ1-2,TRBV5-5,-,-,CASSLGRQALYVGYTF,TGTGCCAGCAGCTTGGGTCGGCAGGCTTTATATGTAGGCTACACCTTC
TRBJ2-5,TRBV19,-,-,CASSISTGVIPETQYF,TGTGCCAGTAGTATCTCAACGGGAGTGATCCCAGAGACCCAGTACTTC
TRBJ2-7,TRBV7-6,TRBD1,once,CASSLGTGGTYEQYF,TGTGCCAGCAGCTTAGGGACAGGGGGAACCTACGAGCAGTACTTC
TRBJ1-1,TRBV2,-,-,CASRHPEGTDPWNTEAFF,TGTGCCAGCAGACACCCAGAAGGGACGGACCCATGGAACACTGAAGCTTTCTTT
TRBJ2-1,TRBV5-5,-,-,CASSLEKRNNEQFF,TGTGCCAGCAGCTTGGAGAAGCGGAACAATGAGCAGTTCTTC
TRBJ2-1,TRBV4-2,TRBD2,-,CASSQDSAGGPYNEQFF,TGTGCCAGCAGCCAAGATAGTGCGGGAGGACCCTACAATGAGCAGTTCTTC
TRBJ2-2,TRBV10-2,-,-,CASRETAGELFF,TGCGCCAGCCGGGAGACCGCCGGGGAGCTGTTTTTT
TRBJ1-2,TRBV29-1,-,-,CSVNRRAGYGYTF,TGCAGCGTTAACAGAAGGGCGGGTTATGGCTACACCTTC
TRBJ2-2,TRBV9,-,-,CASSSRQDNTGELFF,TGTGCCAGCAGCTCCCGCCAGGACAACACCGGGGAGCTGTTTTTT
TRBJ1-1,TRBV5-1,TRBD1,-,CASSPGTGGTEAFF,TGCGCCAGCAGCCCCGGGACAGGGGGTACTGAAGCTTTCTTT
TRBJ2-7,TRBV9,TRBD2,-,CASSPEDGATSGRGYEQYF,TGTGCCAGCAGCCCAGAGGATGGGGCGACTAGCGGGAGAGGGTACGAGCAGTACTTC
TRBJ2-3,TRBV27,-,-,CASSLRSSIADTQYF,TGTGCCAGCAGTTTAAGGTCTAGCATCGCGGATACGCAGTATTTT
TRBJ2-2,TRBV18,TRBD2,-,CASSPRSSGINTGELFF,TGTGCCAGCTCACCACGTTCTAGCGGAATTAACACCGGGGAGCTGTTTTTT